The 32 T cell receptor beta chains presented below share a single source sample, sequenced in a study of T cells in Graves' hyperthyroidism and ophthalmopathy (dated by TCRdb to the late 2010s). The protocol used for the library was multiplex PCR. Instrument used: Illumina HiSeq 2000. TCR beta CDR3 regions were amplified from RNA transcripts. A first-round RT-PCR of the TCR CDR3 used the HTBI primer set with the Qiagen OneStep RT-PCR kit. TCRdb passed the public sequencing reads through fastp at Q25 and MiXCR, retaining productive beta sequences. Each record represents a unique CDR3 protein, reported with the most common genes and DNA among its rows. Within this sample are 470,000 or so distinct CDR3 sequences, with less than 25% of them counted one time only. About a quarter of the sample goes to the ten largest clones. The sample comprised blood. The receptors were gathered from a man younger than 30 with Graves' hyperthyroidism.

In its sample, this clonotype was seen a few times. The CDR3 coding sequence is TGCGCCAGCAACGAGGCGGGCATAGGCGAGCAGTACTTC. Translating it yields CASNEAGIGEQYF. The chain is built from TRBV5-1 and TRBJ2-7, with a tentative D call TRBD2 (5 bases). V was shortened by 6 bases and J by 6 bases, with 16 bases between the two germline ends. The germline V gene has CDR1 SGHRS and CDR2 YFSETQ. The CDR3 loop spans 13 amino acids.

This clonotype was seen a few times. The chain joins TRBV5-1 to TRBJ2-3; D is possibly TRBD1 (6 bases). Trimming cost V 3 bases and J 4 bases, with 9 bases left between them. The germline gives CDR1 SGHRS, CDR2 YFSETQ. The CDR3 has 13 residues. CDR3 region: CASSSQGPDTQYF. CDR3 nucleotide sequence: TGCGCCAGCAGCTCCCAGGGGCCAGATACGCAGTATTTT.

At least ten counts were recorded for this clonotype. The CDR3 here is CASSGQASSYEQYF. The CDR3 DNA reads as TGTGCCAGCAGTGGGCAGGCGAGCTCCTACGAGCAGTACTTC. The chain links TRBV6-1 to TRBJ2-7; no reliable D call. V lost 4 bases and J lost 0, with 10 bases in between. CDR3 length: 14 residues. Germline CDR1 is MNHNS and CDR2 is SASEGT.

Points on this clonotype: This sequence may be a read error, since a much larger clone differs from it by one base. This chain uses TRBV4-2 with TRBJ2-7, with D possibly TRBD1 on 6 matching bases. Germline-derived CDR1 and CDR2 are LGHNA and YNFKEQ. CDR3 length equals 12 residues. This CDR3 reads CSSSRTGTEQYF. Here the CDR3 DNA reads TGTTCCAGCAGCAGAACAGGGACCGAGCAGTACTTC.

This clonotype was seen at least ten times. This chain connects TRBV28 to TRBJ1-5; D gene unclear. CDR3 size: 15 residues. Germline CDR1 MDHEN, CDR2 SYDVKM. Trimming took 6 bases from V and 2 from J, leaving 14 bases between them. CDR3 residues: CASSSGPFGNQPQHF. CDR3 DNA: TGTGCCAGCAGCTCTGGCCCTTTCGGCAATCAGCCCCAGCATTTT.

This clonotype was observed at least ten times. This chain joins TRBV28 and TRBJ1-5; tentatively, D is TRBD1 (6 bases). V gave up 3 bases and J gave up 8 bases, with 11 bases separating them. This CDR3 has 13 residues. Germline lookup yields CDR1 MDHEN and CDR2 SYDVKM. In nucleotides, the CDR3 is TGTGCCAGCAGTTTGGGGGGCGGGAAGCCCCAGCATTTT. The encoded protein is CASSLGGGKPQHF.

There are a few counts of this clonotype. The gene calls are TRBV3-1 and TRBJ1-2, with 7 bases lining up with TRBD1. The CDR3 totals 15 residues. The V gene end was trimmed by 2 bases and the J gene end by 6 bases; junction bases not matched to a gene: 9. Per the germline V gene, CDR1 is LGHDT and CDR2 is YNNKEL (reference sequence). CDR3 bases: TGTGCCAGCAGCCAATTGCGGGACAGATCCCATGGCTACACCTTC. Encoded protein: CASSQLRDRSHGYTF.

This clonotype was recorded at least ten times. V usage is TRBV6-5 and J usage is TRBJ1-1; D gene unclear. The CDR3 contains 16 residues. V was pared by 2 bases and J by 1 base, with 14 bases between. Germline values: CDR1 MNHEY, CDR2 SVGAGI. The CDR3 loop is CASSYPLGGRNTEAFF. The CDR3 DNA follows: TGTGCCAGCAGTTACCCACTCGGTGGGCGGAACACTGAAGCTTTCTTT.

This clonotype was counted at least ten times. This chain joins TRBV6-1 and TRBJ2-5; the D gene is possibly TRBD2 (5 bases). The V and J ends lost 7 bases and 4 bases respectively, with 19 bases between them. Germline-derived CDR1 and CDR2 are MNHNS and SASEGT. The CDR3 is 15 amino acids. Here the CDR3 DNA reads TGTGCCAGCATCCTCCGCTCGGGGTTTGGAGAGACCCAGTACTTC. Translating it yields CASILRSGFGETQYF.

Concerning this clonotype itself: Given a much more abundant clone one base away, this may be a read error. V and J are TRBV28 and TRBJ1-1; 7 bases fit TRBD1. The CDR3 loop spans 13 amino acids. Germline lookup yields CDR1 MDHEN and CDR2 SYDVKM. The CDR3 nucleotides are TGTGCCAGCAGTTTCCCCCGGGACAGTAAAGCTCTCTTT. Its protein is CASSFPRDSKALF.

This clonotype showed up many times. The chain links TRBV19 to TRBJ2-2, with a weak D call TRBD1 (5 bases). Germline assignment: CDR1 LNHDA and CDR2 SQIVND (reference sequence). Trimming pared 6 bases from V and 7 bases from J, leaving 12 bases between. This CDR3 contains 13 residues. The CDR3 nucleotides are TGTGCCAGTAGACTCCAGGGCGACGGGGAGCTGTTTTTT. This codes for CASRLQGDGELFF. Full variable domain (missing parts from reference TRBV19 and TRBJ2-2): DGGITQSPKYLFRKEGQNVTLSCEQNLNHDAMYWYRQDPGQGLRLIYYSQIVNDFQKGDIAEGYSVSREKKESFPLTVTSAQKNPTAFYLCASRLQGDGELFFGEGSRLTVL.

This clonotype was seen many times. The rearrangement links TRBV7-9 to TRBJ2-5; 9 bases match TRBD2. The V gene end was trimmed by 1 base and the J gene end by 5 bases; junction bases not matched to a gene: 5. This CDR3 contains 15 residues. CDR1 and CDR2 (germline): SEHNR, FQNEAQ (reference sequence). The CDR3 spells CASSLEGTSFETQYF. DNA of the CDR3: TGTGCCAGCAGCTTAGAAGGGACTAGCTTTGAGACCCAGTACTTC.

Many counts were recorded for this clonotype. This chain joins TRBV12-3 or TRBV12-4 and TRBJ2-5; 7 positions match TRBD2. The CDR3 is 17 residues long. V lost 2 bases to trimming and J lost 5 bases; unmatched junction nucleotides: 14. CDR3 bases: TGTGCCAGCAGTTTAACGGGTATCGGGGGGACGACGGAGACCCAGTACTTC. Translating gives CASSLTGIGGTTETQYF.

This clonotype was counted a few times. This chain uses TRBV6-1 with TRBJ2-7, with D possibly matching TRBD1 (6 bases). V was pared by 2 bases and J by 2 bases, with 10 bases between. Germline V CDR1 and CDR2: MNHNS, SASEGT. The CDR3 runs to 14 residues. DNA for the CDR3: TGTGCCAGCAGTGAATGGGGGCGAGCCTACGAGCAGTACTTC. Its translation is CASSEWGRAYEQYF.

This clonotype was found a few times. CDR3 amino acids: CASSPYPPGVGELFF. The CDR3 DNA sequence: TGCGCCAGCAGCCCCTACCCTCCAGGGGTCGGGGAGCTGTTTTTT. V usage is TRBV5-1 and J usage is TRBJ2-2; a possible D gene is TRBD1 (6 bases). CDR3 size: 15 residues. Germline V lookup: CDR1 SGHRS, CDR2 YFSETQ. The V and J ends lost 4 bases and 7 bases respectively, with 17 bases between them.

The J gene is TRBJ2-7, the V gene TRBV11-2; D assignment may be TRBD1 or TRBD2 (5 bases each). The V and J ends lost 1 base and 9 bases respectively, with 16 bases between them. The CDR3 spans 14 residues. Per germline, CDR1 SGHAT and CDR2 FQNNGV. DNA of the CDR3: TGTGCCAGCAGCTTAGCGGTCCAGGGCGGAGGGCAGTACTTC. This gives the protein CASSLAVQGGGQYF.

The V gene is TRBV29-1, the J gene TRBJ2-7; TRBD1 is a possible D gene (6 bases). Germline lookup yields CDR1 SQVTM and CDR2 ANQGSEA. V was trimmed by 5 bases and J by 7 bases, leaving 12 bases between them. The CDR3 contains 11 residues. For the CDR3, the DNA is TGCAGCGTTAGCCCAGACAGGGAGCAGTACTTC. Amino acids: CSVSPDREQYF.

At least ten counts were recorded for this clonotype. The chain combines TRBV10-3 with TRBJ1-5; a weak D match, TRBD1 (5 bases). The V end lost 5 bases, the J end lost 3 bases, and 11 bases lay between the germline ends. This CDR3 is built from 14 residues. Germline CDR1 is ENHRY and CDR2 is SYGVKD. CDR3 residues: CAISSQDNNQPQHF. The CDR3 nucleotides are TGTGCCATCAGTTCCCAGGACAACAATCAGCCCCAGCATTTT.

In its sample, this clonotype was seen a few times. The J gene is TRBJ1-1, the V gene TRBV13; 8 nucleotides align to TRBD1. Germline CDR1 and CDR2: PRHDT and FYEKMQ (reference sequence). The CDR3 covers 15 residues. Losses at the gene ends were 3 bases for V and 6 bases for J; bases not matched to a gene: 9. CDR3 in DNA: TGTGCCAGCAGCTTTAACCCGGACAGGGTACCTGAAGCTTTCTTT. As protein: CASSFNPDRVPEAFF.

This clonotype was counted only a few times. This chain connects TRBV11-1 to TRBJ2-7; weak D call: TRBD1 (6 bases). Trimming shortened V by 1 base and J by 5 bases, and 21 bases separated the two germline ends. Germline values: CDR1 SGHAT, CDR2 FQDESV (reference sequence). The CDR3 totals 17 residues. CDR3 in DNA: TGTGCCAGCAGCTTAGAAGCGGTAGGCCAGGGGAGCCACGAGCAGTACTTC. It is translated as CASSLEAVGQGSHEQYF.

In its sample, this clonotype was seen many times. The chain is built from TRBV12-3 or TRBV12-4 and TRBJ2-5; 8 nucleotides agree with TRBD1. Losses at the gene ends were 6 bases for V and 5 bases for J; bases not matched to a gene: 5. This CDR3 is built from 13 residues. For the CDR3, the DNA is TGTGCCAGCAGAGGACAGGGCTGGGAGACCCAGTACTTC. Protein: CASRGQGWETQYF.

This clonotype was seen ten or more times. The V gene is TRBV6-1, the J gene TRBJ1-1; D unclear. Trimming removed 2 bases from V and 5 bases from J, with 21 bases in between. CDR1 is MNHNS and CDR2 is SASEGT in the germline V gene. The CDR3 is 17 amino acids. This chain's CDR3 is CASSERRREVKGTEAFF. The DNA for the CDR3 is TGTGCCAGCAGTGAAAGGAGGAGGGAAGTTAAGGGAACTGAAGCTTTCTTT.

The chain couples TRBV3-1 to TRBJ1-2; D is unclear. Trimming took 1 base from V and 8 from J, leaving 17 bases between them. CDR1 is LGHDT, CDR2 YNNKEL, per germline (reference sequence). This CDR3 contains 15 residues. The CDR3 bases are TGTGCCAGCAGCCAAGCGCAAAGGGTCGGCTTCGGCTACACCTTC. Protein sequence: CASSQAQRVGFGYTF.

This clonotype has ten or more counts. The chain has TRBV12-3 or TRBV12-4 and TRBJ2-7; D might be TRBD2 (5 bases). The CDR3 spans 12 residues. The V and J ends lost 2 bases and 7 bases respectively, with 9 bases between them. The CDR3 coding sequence is TGTGCCAGCAGTTTAACCCGCGGGGAGCAGTACTTC. The encoded protein is CASSLTRGEQYF.

This clonotype was observed at least ten times. V and J are TRBV2 and TRBJ2-7; 7 positions match TRBD1. V lost 7 bases to trimming and J lost 4 bases; unmatched junction nucleotides: 10. Germline CDR1 and CDR2: SNHLY and FYNNEI. This CDR3 is 14 amino acids long. CDR3 bases: TGTGCCAGCAAAACTACCGGGACAGCATACGAGCAGTACTTC. It encodes CASKTTGTAYEQYF.

This clonotype was recorded at least ten times. The gene calls are TRBV27 and TRBJ1-5; 7 nucleotides match TRBD1. This CDR3 has 14 residues. The germline V gene encodes CDR1 MNHEY and CDR2 SMNVEV (reference sequence). The J segment lost 5 bases and the V segment lost 5 bases, leaving 6 bases of the junction unmatched. CDR3 loop: CASSPDRSYQPQHF. CDR3 coding DNA: TGTGCCAGCAGTCCGGACAGGAGTTATCAGCCCCAGCATTTT.

This clonotype was seen at least ten times. The chain couples TRBV6-1 to TRBJ1-1; TRBD1 agrees at 7 bases. This CDR3 contains 14 residues. Looked up from germline, CDR1 is MNHNS and CDR2 is SASEGT. V lost 3 bases and J lost 4; bases outside the gene matches: 5. CDR3 bases: TGTGCCAGCAGTGATGAGGGGGCGCCCACTGAAGCTTTCTTT. Translated, it gives CASSDEGAPTEAFF.

This chain connects TRBV12-3 or TRBV12-4 to TRBJ1-3, with D perhaps TRBD1 (6 bases). This CDR3 is built from 16 residues. V was shortened by 11 bases and J by 2 bases, with 22 bases between the two germline ends. The CDR3 here is CAASVTGRVTGNTIYF. The CDR3 bases are TGTGCCGCCTCCGTTACAGGGAGGGTCACTGGAAACACCATATATTTT.

This clonotype was observed many times. V usage is TRBV27 and J usage is TRBJ1-1; D unclear. CDR3 size: 14 residues. Trimming removed 3 bases from V and 1 base from J, with 9 bases in between. Germline V gives CDR1 MNHEY, CDR2 SMNVEV (reference sequence). CDR3 protein: CASSLLTENTEAFF. CDR3 coding DNA: TGTGCCAGCAGTTTGCTCACAGAGAACACTGAAGCTTTCTTT.

This clonotype was found many times. The chain employs TRBV29-1 and TRBJ1-1; D perhaps matches TRBD1 (6 bases). This CDR3 has 10 residues. V was clipped by 6 bases and J by 9 bases, with 11 bases between them. Germline V gene data show CDR1 as SQVTM and CDR2 as ANQGSEA. CDR3 DNA sequence: TGCAGCGTCTCATGGGGGCAAGCTTTCTTT. This codes for CSVSWGQAFF.

This clonotype showed up many times. This sequence joins TRBV12-3 or TRBV12-4 and TRBJ1-5; TRBD1 aligns across 12 bases. This CDR3 has 15 residues. The V gene end was trimmed by 6 bases and the J gene end by 5 bases; junction bases not matched to a gene: 5. The CDR3 region has the DNA TGTGCCAGCAGCGGGACAGGGGGCCTAGATCAGCCCCAGCATTTT. The encoded protein is CASSGTGGLDQPQHF.

Ten or more counts support this clonotype. The rearrangement joins TRBV12-3 or TRBV12-4 to TRBJ2-2, with D perhaps matching TRBD2 (7 bases). V lost 7 bases to trimming and J lost 5 bases, with 17 bases between them. There are 15 residues in the CDR3. The CDR3, as DNA: TGTGCCAGCACCGCGGGGCGGGGGCGAACCGGGGAGCTGTTTTTT. This translates into CASTAGRGRTGELFF.